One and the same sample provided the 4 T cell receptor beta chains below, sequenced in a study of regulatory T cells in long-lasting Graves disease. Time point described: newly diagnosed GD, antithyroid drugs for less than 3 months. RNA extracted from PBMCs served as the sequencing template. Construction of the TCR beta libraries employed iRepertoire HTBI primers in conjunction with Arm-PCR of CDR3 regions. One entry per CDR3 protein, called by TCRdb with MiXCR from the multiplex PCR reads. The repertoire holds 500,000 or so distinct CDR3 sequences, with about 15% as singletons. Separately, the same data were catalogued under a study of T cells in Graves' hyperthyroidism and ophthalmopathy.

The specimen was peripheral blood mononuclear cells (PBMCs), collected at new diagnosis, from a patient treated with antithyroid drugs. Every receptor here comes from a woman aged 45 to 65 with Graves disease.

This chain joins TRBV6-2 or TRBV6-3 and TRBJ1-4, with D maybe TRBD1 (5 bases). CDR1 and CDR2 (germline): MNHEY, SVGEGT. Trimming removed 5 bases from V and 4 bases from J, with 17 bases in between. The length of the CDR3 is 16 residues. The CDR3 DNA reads TGTGCCAGCAGTGAAGTAGTGGGGCTGGGTAATGAAAAACTGTTTTTT. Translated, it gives CASSEVVGLGNEKLFF.

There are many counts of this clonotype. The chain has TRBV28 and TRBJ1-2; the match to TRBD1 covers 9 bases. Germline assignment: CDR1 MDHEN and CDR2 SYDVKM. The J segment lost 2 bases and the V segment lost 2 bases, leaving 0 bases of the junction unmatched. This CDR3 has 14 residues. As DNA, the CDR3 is TGTGCCAGCAGTTTAGGACAGGGGAACTATGGCTACACCTTC. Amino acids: CASSLGQGNYGYTF.

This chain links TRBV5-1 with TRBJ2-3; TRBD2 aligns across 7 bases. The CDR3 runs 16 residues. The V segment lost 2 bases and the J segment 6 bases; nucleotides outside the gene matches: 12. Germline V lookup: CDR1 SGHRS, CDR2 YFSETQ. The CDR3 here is CASSFNERGSGDTQYF. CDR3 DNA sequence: TGCGCCAGCAGCTTTAACGAGCGGGGATCTGGGGATACGCAGTATTTT.

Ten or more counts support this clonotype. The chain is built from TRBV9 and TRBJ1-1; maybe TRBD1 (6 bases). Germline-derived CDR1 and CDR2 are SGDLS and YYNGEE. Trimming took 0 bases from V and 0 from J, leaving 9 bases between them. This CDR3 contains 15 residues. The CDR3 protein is CASSVAGTLNTEAFF. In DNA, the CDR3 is TGTGCCAGCAGCGTAGCGGGGACACTGAACACTGAAGCTTTCTTT.